This TCR beta chain derives from a study of blood T cell repertoires in COVID-19. Assay: immunoSEQ multiplex PCR; the TCRdb copy retains only in-frame clones and omits some. Counted here are about 110,000 clones, over 70% occurring once; the ten biggest clones make up 1.5% to 1.7%. Germline V gene lookup returns CDR1 LGHDT and CDR2 YNNKEL (reference sequence). The CDR3 consists of 13 residues. Trimming took 4 bases from V and 5 from J, leaving 9 bases between them. The receptor was isolated from a man between 50 and 59 years old with acute or convalescent COVID-19. Sequenced material: peripheral blood. V usage is TRBV3-1 (or the pseudogene TRBV3-2) and J usage is TRBJ2-1; D unresolved. The CDR3 sequence: CASSPGFNNEQFF. The DNA of the CDR3 is TGTGCCAGCAGCCCCGGGTTCAACAATGAGCAGTTCTTC.